The source of this T cell receptor beta chain is a study of blood T cell repertoires in COVID-19. Across the study: Samples representing acute and convalescent COVID-19 were sourced from the United States, Italy and Spain. From T cells, B-cell-depleted T cells, or PBMCs came the material, which was cDNA or gDNA.

In the original workflow: Reference gene primer amplification yielded estimated nucleated cell counts. Using immunoSEQ multiplex PCR, the repertoire was profiled, and TCRdb retains in-frame clones only, with some absent. Clone size and V and J calls were adopted from that table, with D and trimming inferred from the DNA. The data hold around 60,000 clones, with approximately 85% observed a single time. The sequence came from a man between 45 and 60 years old with active COVID-19. The material sequenced was peripheral blood.

The CDR3 DNA reads TGTGCCAGCAGTGGAAACGGGGGGCACACCGGGGAGCTGTTTTTT. It encodes CASSGNGGHTGELFF. The chain combines TRBV2 with TRBJ2-2, with a possible D match to TRBD2 (7 bases). V lost 4 bases to trimming and J lost 3 bases, with 12 bases between them. This CDR3 has 15 amino acids. CDR1 is SNHLY and CDR2 is FYNNEI in the germline V gene.